Below, 22 T cell receptor beta chains from the same sample are listed, as sequenced in a study of blood T cell repertoires in COVID-19. Generated by immunoSEQ multiplex PCR, the TCRdb table keeps only in-frame clones and is missing some. Of about 120,000 clones detected, about 90% appear once; the ten largest clones hold 25% to 30%. The specimen was peripheral blood. Source of these receptors: a woman in her 70s with acute or convalescent COVID-19.

This clone was counted a few times. The chain joins TRBV9 to TRBJ1-3, with D possibly matching TRBD1 (6 bases). Germline CDR1 SGDLS, CDR2 YYNGEE. Trimming cost V 3 bases and J 3 bases, with 13 bases left between them. This CDR3 contains 15 residues. In DNA form, the CDR3 reads TGTGCCAGCAGCGCCGGGACATTTAATGGAAACACCATATATTTT. Its protein product is CASSAGTFNGNTIYF.

The chain is built from TRBV6-1 and TRBJ2-7; D perhaps matches TRBD1 (6 bases). From germline, CDR1 is MNHNS and CDR2 SASEGT. The CDR3 contains 16 residues. Between the trimmed V and J ends, which lost 1 base and 5 bases, there was a span of 18 bases. The chain's CDR3 is CASSEGPNRVSDEQYF. The CDR3 DNA is TGTGCCAGCAGTGAAGGGCCCAACAGGGTTAGTGACGAGCAGTACTTC.

The chain employs TRBV19 and TRBJ2-7; D not certain. Trimming removed 9 bases from V and 4 bases from J, with 4 bases in between. The CDR3 has 9 amino acids. CDR1 LNHDA and CDR2 SQIVND come from the germline V gene (reference sequence). Here the CDR3 reads CASPYEQYF. The CDR3 region has the DNA TGTGCCAGCCCTTACGAGCAGTACTTC.

The rearrangement links TRBV9 to TRBJ1-1, with D maybe TRBD1 (6 bases). V lost 2 bases, J lost 0 bases, and 14 bases lay in between. CDR1 and CDR2 from the germline V gene are SGDLS and YYNGEE. CDR3 size: 16 residues. The CDR3 region is CASSVLSTGMNTEAFF. The CDR3 bases are TGTGCCAGCAGCGTTCTCTCGACAGGTATGAACACTGAAGCTTTCTTT.

This chain joins TRBV7-9 and TRBJ2-3; D ambiguous. V shed 5 bases and J shed 2 bases, with 11 bases lying between them. This CDR3 is built from 14 residues. The germline V gene encodes CDR1 SEHNR and CDR2 FQNEAQ (reference sequence). As DNA, the CDR3 is TGTGCCAGCAGCGGCAAAAAATCCACAGATACGCAGTATTTT. It yields the protein CASSGKKSTDTQYF. The full variable domain, rest sourced from reference TRBV7-9 and TRBJ2-3, is DTGVSQNPRHKITKRGQNVTFRCDPISEHNRLYWYRQTLGQGPEFLTYFQNEAQLEKSRLLSDRFSAERPKGSFSTLEIQRTEQGDSAMYLCASSGKKSTDTQYFGPGTRLTVL.

This chain uses TRBV30 with TRBJ2-7; TRBD1 matches at 7 bases. The CDR3 contains 12 residues. The junction had 5 bases not matched to a gene; V was cut back by 5 bases and J by 4 bases. The germline V gene has CDR1 GTSNPN and CDR2 SVGIG (reference sequence). CDR3 sequence reads: CAWSGTVYEQYF. The CDR3 coding sequence is TGTGCCTGGTCCGGGACAGTATACGAGCAGTACTTC.

The chain couples TRBV7-2 to TRBJ1-5; 9 nucleotides agree with TRBD1. Germline CDR1 reads SGHTA; CDR2 reads FQGNSA. Trimming cost V 5 bases and J 7 bases; bases outside gene matches: 9. This CDR3 spans 15 amino acids. This chain's CDR3 is CASSVTGGGRQPQHF. DNA of the CDR3: TGTGCCAGCAGCGTTACAGGGGGCGGGCGGCAGCCCCAGCATTTT.

J is TRBJ1-1 and V is TRBV2; no reliable D call. CDR1 and CDR2 from the germline V gene are SNHLY and FYNNEI. This CDR3 contains 12 residues. Trimming stripped 4 bases from V and 6 bases from J, with 9 bases between. This CDR3 is CASSGGGPEAFF. DNA of the CDR3: TGTGCCAGCAGTGGAGGAGGGCCTGAAGCTTTCTTT.

V and J are TRBV5-1 and TRBJ1-6; D is unresolved. Germline loops: CDR1 SGHRS, CDR2 YFSETQ. The CDR3 is 17 amino acids. V lost 1 base and J 4 bases, leaving 15 bases between the germline ends. This CDR3 reads CASSLMARRFYNSPLHF. The CDR3 coding sequence is TGCGCCAGCAGCTTGATGGCTAGAAGGTTTTATAATTCACCCCTCCACTTT.

The chain employs TRBV21-1 and TRBJ2-1; TRBD1 was called by the table and not checked on the DNA. TRBV21-1 is recorded as a pseudogene. The CDR3 has 12 amino acids. CDR3 nucleotides: TGTGCCAGCAGGTGGACAGACAATGAGCAGTTCTTC. Its protein is CASRWTDNEQFF.

The chain is built from TRBV7-9 and TRBJ1-4; the match to TRBD1 covers 9 bases. CDR1 is SEHNR, CDR2 FQNEAQ, per germline (reference sequence). V was clipped by 1 base and J by 4 bases; unmatched bases: 1. The CDR3 sequence is 15 residues long. CDR3 sequence (DNA): TGTGCCAGCAGCTTAGGACAGGGGGATAATGAAAAACTGTTTTTT. Translation gives CASSLGQGDNEKLFF.

The V call is TRBV30, the J call TRBJ1-6; no firm D call. The CDR3 has 14 residues. With 0 bases removed from V and 3 bases from J, the gap between germline ends came to 6 bases. CDR1 GTSNPN and CDR2 SVGIG come from the germline V gene (reference sequence). CDR3 bases: TGTGCCTGGAGTGTTTTAATCTATAATTCACCCCTCCACTTT. It is translated as CAWSVLIYNSPLHF.

This clone turned up a few times. The DNA of the CDR3 is TGTGCCAGCAGGGAGGGGCGGGTGAGCAATCAGCCCCAGCATTTT. It encodes CASREGRVSNQPQHF. The chain combines TRBV2 with TRBJ1-5, with D perhaps matching TRBD1 (5 bases). Germline-derived CDR1 and CDR2 are SNHLY and FYNNEI. Between the trimmed V and J ends, which lost 6 bases and 1 base, there was a span of 13 bases. The CDR3 covers 15 residues. Filled out from reference TRBV2 and TRBJ1-5, the complete variable domain reads EPEVTQTPSHQVTQMGQEVILRCVPISNHLYFYWYRQILGQKVEFLVSFYNNEISEKSEIFDDQFSVERPDGSNFTLKIRSTKLEDSAMYFCASREGRVSNQPQHFGDGTRLSIL.

The V and J genes are TRBV4-2 and TRBJ2-1, with 11 bases aligning to TRBD2. CDR3 size: 16 residues. Per germline, CDR1 LGHNA and CDR2 YNFKEQ. V gave up 1 base and J gave up 4 bases; unmatched junction bases: 3. The CDR3 loop is CASSQAIAGGYNEQFF. For the CDR3, the DNA is TGTGCCAGCAGCCAAGCCATAGCGGGGGGGTACAATGAGCAGTTCTTC.

The genes are TRBV18 and TRBJ1-3; TRBD1 matches 8 bases. The CDR3 has 15 residues. V lost 0 bases, J lost 8 bases, and 6 bases stayed unmatched. Germline V gene sequence: CDR1 KGHSH, CDR2 LQKENI. The DNA for the CDR3 is TGTGCCAGCTCACCACCCCGGACAGGGTTATACACCATATATTTT. Its protein product is CASSPPRTGLYTIYF. The full variable domain, rest sourced from reference TRBV18 and TRBJ1-3, is NAGVMQNPRHLVRRRGQEARLRCSPMKGHSHVYWYRQLPEEGLKFMVYLQKENIIDESGMPKERFSAEFPKEGPSILRIQQVVRGDSAAYFCASSPPRTGLYTIYFGEGSWLTVV.

The V gene is TRBV19, the J gene TRBJ2-3; D remains unclear. V was cut by 1 base and J by 1 base, with 6 bases left in between. Germline V gene lookup returns CDR1 LNHDA and CDR2 SQIVND (reference sequence). There are 14 residues in the CDR3. CDR3 loop: CASSIGLGTDTQYF. The CDR3 region has the DNA TGTGCCAGTAGTATAGGGTTAGGCACAGATACGCAGTATTTT.

The chain joins TRBV6-1 to TRBJ1-5, with 7 bases matching TRBD1. CDR3 length: 17 residues. Unmatched junction bases numbered 10, after V lost 4 bases and J lost 1 base. Germline V gives CDR1 MNHNS, CDR2 SASEGT. The CDR3 nucleotides read TGTGCCAGCAGTGGGCAGGGGGGTACGTGGAGCAATCAGCCCCAGCATTTT. Protein sequence: CASSGQGGTWSNQPQHF.

V and J are TRBV28 and TRBJ2-4; TRBD2 aligns across 11 bases. Losses at the gene ends were 6 bases for V and 7 bases for J; bases not matched to a gene: 14. The CDR3 extends over 17 amino acids. CDR1 is MDHEN and CDR2 is SYDVKM in the germline V gene. CDR3 region: CASRQLAGALRRNIQYF. The CDR3 coding sequence is TGTGCCAGCAGACAACTAGCGGGGGCCCTTCGTAGGAACATTCAGTACTTC.

V gene TRBV5-6 combines with J gene TRBJ1-2; no reliable D call. The CDR3 loop spans 13 amino acids. V was shortened by 4 bases and J by 9 bases, with 16 bases between the two germline ends. Germline CDR1 reads SGHDT; CDR2 reads YYEEEE. CDR3 nucleotide sequence: TGTGCCAGCAGCCCGTCGGGTTTTATTAGCTACACCTTC. Protein product: CASSPSGFISYTF.

Details on this clone: The same CDR3 also results from other DNA sequences found in this sample. The CDR3 here is CASSPQGATYGYTF. In nucleotides, the CDR3 is TGTGCCAGCTCACCGCAGGGGGCTACCTATGGCTACACCTTC. J is TRBJ1-2 and V is TRBV18, with 8 bases identical to TRBD1. CDR1 is KGHSH and CDR2 is LQKENI in the germline V gene. CDR3 length equals 14 residues. V gave up 3 bases and J gave up 4 bases; unmatched junction bases: 4.

This clone was counted only a few times. Here the CDR3 DNA reads TGTGCCAGCAGGACAGGGTTATCGCAGCCCCAGCATTTT. Protein product: CASRTGLSQPQHF. The rearrangement joins TRBV6-5 to TRBJ1-5, with 7 bases identical to TRBD1. The length of the CDR3 is 13 residues. Unmatched junction bases numbered 6, after V lost 6 bases and J lost 7 bases. The germline gives CDR1 MNHEY, CDR2 SVGAGI.

V gene TRBV15 combines with J gene TRBJ1-3; D remains ambiguous. This CDR3 is 13 amino acids long. Germline V gene data show CDR1 as LNHNV and CDR2 as YYDKDF (reference sequence). Trimming pared 1 base from V and 8 bases from J, leaving 9 bases between. For the CDR3, the DNA is TGTGCCACCAGCAGAGGAGTGCGGGACACCATATATTTT. Translation gives CATSRGVRDTIYF.